In its sample, the clone carrying this T cell receptor beta chain was seen a few times. Its antigen is still unknown. CDR1 MNHNY and CDR2 SVGAGI come from the germline V gene (reference sequence). This CDR3 is built from 12 residues. V was trimmed by 5 bases and J by 3 bases, leaving 4 bases between them. Both 60 Vbeta primers and 13 Jbeta primers went into the PCR. Assay: immunoSEQ multiplex PCR; the TCRdb copy retains only in-frame clones and omits some. The repertoire includes some 190,000 clones, 77% of them detected once, and roughly 1.5% sits in the top ten. This entry comes from a study of cytomegalovirus exposure and HLA in healthy donors. Study results and limitations: Sequencing likely caused a cluster of highly shared sequence variants.

The chain joins TRBV6-6 to TRBJ1-4, with D uncertain. Material for sequencing was PBMCs. The sequence derives from a man between 18 and 29 years old in good health and CMV-seronegative. The CDR3 DNA is TGTGCCAGCAGTCGGTCTAATGAAAAACTGTTTTTT. It specifies CASSRSNEKLFF.